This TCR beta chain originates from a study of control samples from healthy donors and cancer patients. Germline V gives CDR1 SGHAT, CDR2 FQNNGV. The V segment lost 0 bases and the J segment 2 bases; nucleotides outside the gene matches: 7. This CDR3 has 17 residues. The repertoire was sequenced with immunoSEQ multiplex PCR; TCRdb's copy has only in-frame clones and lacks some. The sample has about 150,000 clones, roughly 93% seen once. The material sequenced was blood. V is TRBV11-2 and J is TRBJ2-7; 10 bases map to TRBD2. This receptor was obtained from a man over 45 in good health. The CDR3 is CASSLDWASGGTYEQYF. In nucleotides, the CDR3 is TGTGCCAGCAGCTTAGATTGGGCTAGCGGGGGAACCTACGAGCAGTACTTC.